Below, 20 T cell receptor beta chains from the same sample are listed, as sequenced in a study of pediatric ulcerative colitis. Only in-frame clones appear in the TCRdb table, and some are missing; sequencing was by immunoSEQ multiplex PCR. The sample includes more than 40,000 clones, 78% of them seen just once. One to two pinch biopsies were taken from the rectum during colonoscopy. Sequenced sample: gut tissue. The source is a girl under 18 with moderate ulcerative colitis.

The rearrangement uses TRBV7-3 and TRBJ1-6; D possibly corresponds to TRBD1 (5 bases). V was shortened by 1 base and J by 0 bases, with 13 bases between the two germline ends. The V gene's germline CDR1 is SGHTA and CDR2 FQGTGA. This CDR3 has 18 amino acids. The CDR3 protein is CASSLMGWGSSYNSPLHF. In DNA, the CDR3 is TGTGCCAGCAGCTTAATGGGTTGGGGGAGCTCCTATAATTCACCCCTCCACTTT.

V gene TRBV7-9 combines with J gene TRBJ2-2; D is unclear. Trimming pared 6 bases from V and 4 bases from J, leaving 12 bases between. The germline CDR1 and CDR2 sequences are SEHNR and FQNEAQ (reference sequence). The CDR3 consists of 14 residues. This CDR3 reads CASSFVQSTGELFF. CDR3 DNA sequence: TGTGCCAGCAGTTTTGTACAGAGCACCGGGGAGCTGTTTTTT. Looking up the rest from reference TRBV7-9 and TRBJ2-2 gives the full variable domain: DTGVSQNPRHKITKRGQNVTFRCDPISEHNRLYWYRQTLGQGPEFLTYFQNEAQLEKSRLLSDRFSAERPKGSFSTLEIQRTEQGDSAMYLCASSFVQSTGELFFGEGSRLTVL.

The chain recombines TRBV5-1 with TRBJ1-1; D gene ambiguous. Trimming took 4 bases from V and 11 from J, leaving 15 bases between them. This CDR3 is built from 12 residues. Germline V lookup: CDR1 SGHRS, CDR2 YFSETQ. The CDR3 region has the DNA TGCGCCAGCAGCGGCGGGTTTCAGAAGGCTTTCTTT. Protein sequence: CASSGGFQKAFF.

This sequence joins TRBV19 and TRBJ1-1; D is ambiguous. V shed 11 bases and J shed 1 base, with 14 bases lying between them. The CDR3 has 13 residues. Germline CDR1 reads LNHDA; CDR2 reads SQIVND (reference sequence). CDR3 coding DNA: TGTGCCTGCAGTGTTATGCAGAACACTGAAGCTTTCTTT. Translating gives CACSVMQNTEAFF.

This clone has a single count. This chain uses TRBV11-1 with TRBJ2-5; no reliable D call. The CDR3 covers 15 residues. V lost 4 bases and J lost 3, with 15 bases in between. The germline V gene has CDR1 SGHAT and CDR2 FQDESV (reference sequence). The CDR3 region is CASSSPNMGKETQYF. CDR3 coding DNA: TGTGCCAGCAGCTCCCCCAACATGGGGAAAGAGACCCAGTACTTC.

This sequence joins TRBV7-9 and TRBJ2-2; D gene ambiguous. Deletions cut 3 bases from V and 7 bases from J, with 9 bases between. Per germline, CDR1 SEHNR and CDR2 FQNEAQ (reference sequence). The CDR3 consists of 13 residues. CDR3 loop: CASSFSWNGELFF. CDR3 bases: TGTGCCAGCAGCTTCAGCTGGAACGGGGAGCTGTTTTTT.

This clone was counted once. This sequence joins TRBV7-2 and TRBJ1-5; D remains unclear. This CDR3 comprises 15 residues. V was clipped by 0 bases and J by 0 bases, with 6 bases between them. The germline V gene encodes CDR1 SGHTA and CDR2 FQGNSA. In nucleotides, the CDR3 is TGTGCCAGCAGCTTAGCCAGTTATAGCAATCAGCCCCAGCATTTT. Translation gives CASSLASYSNQPQHF.

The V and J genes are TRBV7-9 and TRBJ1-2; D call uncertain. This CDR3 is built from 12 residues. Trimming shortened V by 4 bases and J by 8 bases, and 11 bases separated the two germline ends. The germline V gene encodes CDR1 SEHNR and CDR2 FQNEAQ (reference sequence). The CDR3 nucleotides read TGTGCCAGCAGCTACGACCGCGAGGGCTACACCTTC. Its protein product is CASSYDREGYTF.

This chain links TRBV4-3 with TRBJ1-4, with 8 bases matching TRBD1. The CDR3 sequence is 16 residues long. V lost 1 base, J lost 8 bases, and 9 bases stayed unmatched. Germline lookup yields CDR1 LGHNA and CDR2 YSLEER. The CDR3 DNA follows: TGCGCCAGCAGCCAAGGTCTACAGGGGGGTGTCGAAAAACTGTTTTTT. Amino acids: CASSQGLQGGVEKLFF.

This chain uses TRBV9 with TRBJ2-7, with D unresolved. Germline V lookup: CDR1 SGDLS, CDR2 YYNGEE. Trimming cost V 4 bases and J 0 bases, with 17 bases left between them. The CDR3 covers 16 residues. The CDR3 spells CASSRMETSSSYEQYF. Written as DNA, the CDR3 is TGTGCCAGCAGCCGGATGGAGACTTCAAGCTCCTACGAGCAGTACTTC.

The CDR3 reads CASSRDRASYEQYF. Here the CDR3 DNA reads TGCGCCAGCAGCCGTGACAGGGCCTCCTACGAGCAGTACTTC. The chain couples TRBV4-3 to TRBJ2-7; 7 nucleotides agree with TRBD1. CDR1 and CDR2 (germline): LGHNA, YSLEER. After removal of 4 bases from V and 0 bases from J, the junction contained 3 bases not matched to a gene. CDR3 length: 14 residues.

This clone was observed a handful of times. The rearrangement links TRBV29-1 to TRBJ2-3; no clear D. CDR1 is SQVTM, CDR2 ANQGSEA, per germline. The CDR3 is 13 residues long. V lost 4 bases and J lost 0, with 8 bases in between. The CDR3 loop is CSVALYSTDTQYF. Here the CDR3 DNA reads TGCAGCGTTGCCCTCTATAGCACAGATACGCAGTATTTT.

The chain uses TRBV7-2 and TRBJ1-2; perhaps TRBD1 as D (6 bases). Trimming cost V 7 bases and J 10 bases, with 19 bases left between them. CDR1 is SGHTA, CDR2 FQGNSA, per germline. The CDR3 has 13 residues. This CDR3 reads CASTPGAGAYYTF. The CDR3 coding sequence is TGTGCCAGCACCCCGGGGGCGGGGGCCTACTACACCTTC.

The CDR3 DNA reads TGTGCCAGCCTAGTCCCGGGGTATGACACTGAAGCTTTCTTT. Its translation is CASLVPGYDTEAFF. The chain is built from TRBV6-6 and TRBJ1-1, with unresolved D. CDR3 length: 14 residues. Germline V lookup: CDR1 MNHNY, CDR2 SVGAGI (reference sequence). The germline V and J ends were trimmed by 8 bases and 3 bases, with 16 bases remaining between them.

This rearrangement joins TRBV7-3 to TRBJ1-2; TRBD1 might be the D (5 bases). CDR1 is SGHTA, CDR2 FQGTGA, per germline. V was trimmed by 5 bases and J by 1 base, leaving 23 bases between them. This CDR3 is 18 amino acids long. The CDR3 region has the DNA TGTGCCAGCAGCCATCCCGGGACTGTAGCCCGCCTTAACTATGGCTACACCTTC. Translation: CASSHPGTVARLNYGYTF.

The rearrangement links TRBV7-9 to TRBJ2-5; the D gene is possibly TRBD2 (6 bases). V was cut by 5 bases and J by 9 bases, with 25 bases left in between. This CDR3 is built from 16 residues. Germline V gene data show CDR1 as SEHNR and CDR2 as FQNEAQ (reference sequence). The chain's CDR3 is CASSPLMVGIGEAQYF. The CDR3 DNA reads TGTGCCAGCAGCCCCCTAATGGTGGGGATTGGGGAGGCCCAGTACTTC.

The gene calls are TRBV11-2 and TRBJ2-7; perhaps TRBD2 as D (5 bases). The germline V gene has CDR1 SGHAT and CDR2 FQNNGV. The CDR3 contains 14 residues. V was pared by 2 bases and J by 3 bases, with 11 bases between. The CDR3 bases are TGTGCCAGCAGCTTAAGCGGCCGATTCTACGAGCAGTACTTC. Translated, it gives CASSLSGRFYEQYF.

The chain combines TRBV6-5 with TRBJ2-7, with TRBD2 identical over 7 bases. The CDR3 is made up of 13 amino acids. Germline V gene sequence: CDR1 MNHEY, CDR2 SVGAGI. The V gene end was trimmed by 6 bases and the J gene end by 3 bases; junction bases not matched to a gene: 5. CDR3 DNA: TGTGCCAGCAGCAAACTAGCGCGCTACGAGCAGTACTTC. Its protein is CASSKLARYEQYF.

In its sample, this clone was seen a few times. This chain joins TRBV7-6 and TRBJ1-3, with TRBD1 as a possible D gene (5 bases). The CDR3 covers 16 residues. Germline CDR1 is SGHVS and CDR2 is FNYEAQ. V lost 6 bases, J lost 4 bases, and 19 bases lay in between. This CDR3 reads CASSKRGGDPGNTIYF. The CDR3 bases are TGTGCCAGCAGTAAACGGGGGGGAGATCCGGGAAACACCATATATTTT.

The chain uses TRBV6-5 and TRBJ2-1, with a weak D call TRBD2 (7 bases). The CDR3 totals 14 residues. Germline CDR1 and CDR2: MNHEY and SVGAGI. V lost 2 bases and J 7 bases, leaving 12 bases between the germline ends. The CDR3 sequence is CASSYGGAVNEQFF. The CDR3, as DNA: TGTGCCAGCAGTTACGGGGGGGCCGTGAATGAGCAGTTCTTC.